These 8 T cell receptor beta chains came from one sample sequenced in a study of shared clonotypes between healthy human individuals. The assay was immunoSEQ multiplex PCR, and TCRdb's table has in-frame clones only and misses some. The profile shows about 1 million clones, under 80% of them singletons. Specimen: memory CD4+ T cells sorted from blood. Indicated subset: CD45RA-negative fraction. These receptor sequences come from a man younger than 35 in good health.

This clone was seen once. Distinct nucleotide sequences in the sample also encode this CDR3. This chain joins TRBV30 and TRBJ1-5, with 8 bases matching TRBD1. Trimming at V came to 1 base and at J to 2 bases, leaving 1 base not matched to a gene. The CDR3 is 14 amino acids. Per germline, CDR1 GTSNPN and CDR2 SVGIG (reference sequence). DNA for the CDR3: TGTGCCTGGAGTGCGGGACAGGGCAATCAGCCCCAGCATTTT. It encodes CAWSAGQGNQPQHF.

The rearrangement uses TRBV27 and TRBJ2-6; D gene unclear. The CDR3 consists of 13 residues. CDR1 and CDR2 (germline): MNHEY, SMNVEV (reference sequence). Trimming cost V 7 bases and J 0 bases, with 4 bases left between them. The CDR3 protein is CASTSSGANVLTF. The DNA for the CDR3 is TGTGCCAGCACCAGCTCTGGGGCCAACGTCCTGACTTTC.

The V call is TRBV5-5, the J call TRBJ2-6; 12 nucleotides align to TRBD1. The CDR3 spans 19 residues. J lost 2 bases, V lost 0 bases, and 6 bases had no gene match. The germline V gene encodes CDR1 SGHKS and CDR2 YYEKEE (reference sequence). CDR3 DNA sequence: TGTGCCAGCAGCTTGGCACTGCGGGACAGGGGGCCTGGGGCCAACGTCCTGACTTTC. It is translated as CASSLALRDRGPGANVLTF.

The rearrangement joins TRBV7-6 to TRBJ2-1; weak D call: TRBD2 (6 bases). CDR1 and CDR2 from the germline V gene are SGHVS and FNYEAQ. The CDR3 totals 15 residues. Trimming removed 5 bases at V and 0 bases at J, with 11 bases between. CDR3 protein: CASSRSGTSYNEQFF. For the CDR3, the DNA is TGTGCCAGCAGCCGTAGCGGCACCTCCTACAATGAGCAGTTCTTC.

The chain has TRBV19 and TRBJ1-5; weak D call: TRBD1 (5 bases). In germline, CDR1 is LNHDA, CDR2 SQIVND (reference sequence). Between the trimmed V and J ends, which lost 8 bases and 3 bases, there was a span of 17 bases. The CDR3 loop spans 15 amino acids. CDR3 protein: CASSATGVFNQPQHF. The CDR3 nucleotides read TGTGCCAGTTCCGCCACAGGCGTCTTCAATCAGCCCCAGCATTTT.

V is TRBV5-5 and J is TRBJ2-2; no definite D call. Trimming left V 5 bases short and J 5 bases short, with 13 bases between. Per germline, CDR1 SGHKS and CDR2 YYEKEE (reference sequence). CDR3 length: 14 residues. The CDR3 DNA is TGTGCCAGCAGGTTCCTCATTGGGACCGGGGAGCTGTTTTTT. Its translation is CASRFLIGTGELFF.

This chain connects TRBV19 to TRBJ1-2, with 9 bases identical to TRBD1. The germline V gene encodes CDR1 LNHDA and CDR2 SQIVND (reference sequence). J was trimmed by 5 bases and V by 8 bases; bases with no gene match: 6. The CDR3 spans 13 residues. CDR3 amino acids: CASGDRGGYGYTF. The CDR3 coding sequence is TGTGCCAGTGGCGACAGGGGGGGTTATGGCTACACCTTC.

The chain employs TRBV7-9 and TRBJ2-1, with 8 nucleotides matching TRBD2. After removal of 4 bases from V and 2 bases from J, the junction contained 7 bases not matched to a gene. Germline-derived CDR1 and CDR2 are SEHNR and FQNEAQ (reference sequence). The CDR3 is made up of 16 amino acids. CDR3 sequence (DNA): TGTGCCAGCAGCTCCCTGGGTAGCGGGACCTACAATGAGCAGTTCTTC. The encoded protein is CASSSLGSGTYNEQFF.